This T cell receptor beta chain was identified during a study of blood T cell repertoires in COVID-19. Study at large: Donors in the United States, Italy and Spain gave samples during acute or convalescent COVID-19. The analysed material was cDNA or gDNA that came from T cells, B-cell-depleted T cells, or PBMCs.

CDR1 and CDR2 (germline): SGDLS, YYNGEE. V lost 3 bases to trimming and J lost 8 bases; unmatched junction nucleotides: 4. This CDR3 spans 13 amino acids. Per the original data handling: Reference gene primer amplification gave estimated nucleated cell counts. Produced via immunoSEQ multiplex PCR; TCRdb's table is partial and in-frame only. V and J calls and clone size are as listed in that table; D and trimming were resolved from the DNA. The sample records more than 60,000 clones, roughly nine tenths being singletons. This sequence originates from a woman between 50 and 59 years old with active COVID-19. The sequenced sample was peripheral blood. The chain couples TRBV9 to TRBJ1-1; 10 positions agree with TRBD1. As DNA, the CDR3 is TGTGCCAGCAGCGCCGGGACAGGGGCAGAAGCTTTCTTT. This translates into CASSAGTGAEAFF. The entire variable domain, with the rest obtained from reference TRBV9 and TRBJ1-1, is as follows: DSGVTQTPKHLITATGQRVTLRCSPRSGDLSVYWYQQSLDQGLQFLIQYYNGEERAKGNILERFSAQQFPDLHSELNLSSLELGDSALYFCASSAGTGAEAFFGQGTRLTVV.